These T cell receptor beta chains were read from a single sample in a study of human T cells and chemical hapten exposure. MiXCR was run by TCRdb on the RACE reads, yielding one entry per CDR3 protein. The sample yields approximately 50,000 distinct CDR3 sequences, roughly a tenth seen once. The material sequenced was whole blood, taken in connection with sensitization to the hapten diphenylcyclopropenone (DPC). These receptors all come from a woman between 40 and 55 years old with alopecia areata. Some clones in this sample may be carry-over from other donors' samples. Each CDR3 is given with its conserved first and last residue. A D gene is named only where the DNA matches it firmly. The size of a clone is reported for some rows only, either as once, few or many, or as a class for expanded clones.

d_gene: NA; v_gene: TRBV29-1; j_gene: TRBJ1-1; abundance: many; CDR3aa: CSANENTLEAFF; CDR3nt: TGCAGCGCTAACGAGAATACCCTTGAAGCTTTCTTT
d_gene: NA; v_gene: TRBV7-8; j_gene: TRBJ1-1; abundance: few; CDR3aa: CASRENTEAFF; CDR3nt: TGTGCCAGCAGGGAAAACACTGAAGCTTTCTTT
d_gene: NA; v_gene: TRBV27; j_gene: TRBJ1-5; abundance: few; CDR3aa: CASTHTAGQPQHF; CDR3nt: TGTGCCAGCACTCATACTGCGGGCCAGCCCCAGCATTTT
d_gene: TRBD1; v_gene: TRBV4-1; j_gene: TRBJ2-7; abundance: few; CDR3aa: CASSPGTGGEQYF; CDR3nt: TGCGCCAGCAGCCCCGGGACAGGGGGTGAGCAGTACTTC
d_gene: TRBD2; v_gene: TRBV4-3; j_gene: TRBJ2-3; abundance: many; CDR3aa: CASSQGVIKAGDTQYF; CDR3nt: TGCGCCAGCAGCCAAGGAGTAATCAAAGCGGGGGATACGCAGTATTTT
d_gene: NA; v_gene: TRBV11-2; j_gene: TRBJ1-2; abundance: many; CDR3aa: CASSLDMGYDGYTF; CDR3nt: TGTGCCAGCAGCTTAGACATGGGTTACGATGGCTACACCTTC
d_gene: NA; v_gene: TRBV14; j_gene: TRBJ2-5; abundance: NA; CDR3aa: CASSRPNWYQETQYF; CDR3nt: TGTGCCAGCAGCCGTCCAAATTGGTACCAAGAGACCCAGTACTTC
d_gene: TRBD1; v_gene: TRBV15; j_gene: TRBJ1-5; abundance: NA; CDR3aa: CATSTPGTGDTQHF; CDR3nt: TGTGCCACCAGCACCCCCGGGACAGGGGACACCCAGCATTTT
d_gene: NA; v_gene: TRBV5-1; j_gene: TRBJ2-3; abundance: NA; CDR3aa: CASSLGEGTQYF; CDR3nt: TGCGCCAGCAGCTTGGGTGAGGGGACGCAGTATTTT
d_gene: NA; v_gene: TRBV10-3; j_gene: TRBJ2-7; abundance: NA; CDR3aa: CAIRRDTGALYEQYF; CDR3nt: TGTGCCATCAGACGGGACACGGGTGCTCTCTACGAGCAGTACTTC
d_gene: TRBD2; v_gene: TRBV7-8; j_gene: TRBJ2-5; abundance: many; CDR3aa: CASSLALLAGDQETQYF; CDR3nt: TGTGCCAGCAGCTTAGCCTTATTAGCGGGGGACCAAGAGACCCAGTACTTC
d_gene: NA; v_gene: TRBV18; j_gene: TRBJ2-1; abundance: many; CDR3aa: CASRKPASYNEQFF; CDR3nt: TGTGCCAGCCGTAAACCCGCATCCTACAATGAGCAGTTCTTC
d_gene: TRBD1; v_gene: TRBV12-3/TRBV12-4; j_gene: TRBJ1-6; abundance: many; CDR3aa: CASSLGTGGGSSPLHF; CDR3nt: TGTGCCAGCAGCCTCGGGACAGGGGGCGGTAGTTCACCCCTCCACTTT
d_gene: NA; v_gene: TRBV20-1; j_gene: TRBJ1-6; abundance: many; CDR3aa: CSASPEEGRATSPLHF; CDR3nt: TGCAGTGCTAGTCCGGAGGAAGGTCGAGCAACTTCACCCCTCCACTTT
d_gene: TRBD2; v_gene: TRBV20-1; j_gene: TRBJ2-1; abundance: many; CDR3aa: CSARDQEAGGLENEQFF; CDR3nt: TGCAGTGCTAGAGATCAAGAGGCGGGGGGGCTTGAAAATGAGCAGTTCTTC
d_gene: NA; v_gene: TRBV4-1; j_gene: TRBJ1-4; abundance: NA; CDR3aa: CASSQEPERATNEKLFF; CDR3nt: TGCGCCAGCAGCCAAGAGCCAGAAAGGGCAACTAATGAAAAACTGTTTTTT
d_gene: NA; v_gene: TRBV2; j_gene: TRBJ1-3; abundance: many; CDR3aa: CASSEGVHSGNTIYF; CDR3nt: TGTGCCAGCAGTGAAGGGGTCCACTCTGGAAACACCATATATTTT
d_gene: NA; v_gene: TRBV20-1; j_gene: TRBJ2-5; abundance: many; CDR3aa: CSARNPRGGGETQYF; CDR3nt: TGCAGTGCTAGAAACCCAAGGGGGGGAGGAGAGACCCAGTACTTC
d_gene: TRBD1; v_gene: TRBV7-8; j_gene: TRBJ1-2; abundance: NA; CDR3aa: CASSHGTGVGYTF; CDR3nt: TGTGCCAGCAGCCACGGGACAGGGGTCGGCTACACCTTC
d_gene: NA; v_gene: TRBV4-3; j_gene: TRBJ2-6; abundance: NA; CDR3aa: CASSQTEGSGANVLTF; CDR3nt: TGCGCCAGCAGCCAAACGGAAGGCTCTGGGGCCAACGTCCTGACTTTC
d_gene: TRBD1; v_gene: TRBV19; j_gene: TRBJ1-6; abundance: NA; CDR3aa: CASNTGTGVGNSPLHF; CDR3nt: TGTGCCAGTAACACCGGGACAGGGGTCGGTAATTCACCCCTCCACTTT
d_gene: NA; v_gene: TRBV30; j_gene: TRBJ1-1; abundance: many; CDR3aa: CAWSVEANTEAFF; CDR3nt: TGTGCCTGGAGTGTAGAAGCGAACACTGAAGCTTTCTTT
d_gene: NA; v_gene: TRBV5-6; j_gene: TRBJ2-1; abundance: few; CDR3aa: CASSWARGNEQFF; CDR3nt: TGTGCCAGCAGCTGGGCACGAGGCAATGAGCAGTTCTTC
d_gene: NA; v_gene: TRBV29-1; j_gene: TRBJ1-6; abundance: many; CDR3aa: CSVEDTRCKGRGPVAPRDNSPLHF; CDR3nt: TGCAGCGTTGAAGATACTCGGTGCAAGGGAAGAGGTCCGGTCGCTCCCCGAGATAATTCACCCCTCCACTTT
d_gene: NA; v_gene: TRBV2; j_gene: TRBJ2-1; abundance: NA; CDR3aa: CASSEEQSSYNEQFF; CDR3nt: TGTGCCAGCAGTGAAGAGCAGAGCTCCTACAATGAGCAGTTCTTC
d_gene: TRBD2; v_gene: TRBV20-1; j_gene: TRBJ2-7; abundance: NA; CDR3aa: CSAGGDIISEQYF; CDR3nt: TGCAGTGCCGGGGGGGACATCATCTCCGAGCAGTACTTC
d_gene: NA; v_gene: TRBV4-1; j_gene: TRBJ2-1; abundance: NA; CDR3aa: CASSQGEGGYNEQFF; CDR3nt: TGCGCCAGCAGCCAAGGAGAGGGGGGCTACAATGAGCAGTTCTTC
d_gene: TRBD2; v_gene: TRBV20-1; j_gene: TRBJ2-3; abundance: NA; CDR3aa: CSANHLAGGTDTQYF; CDR3nt: TGCAGTGCTAACCATCTAGCGGGCGGCACAGATACGCAGTATTTT
d_gene: TRBD1; v_gene: TRBV2; j_gene: TRBJ2-7; abundance: NA; CDR3aa: CARAGTGPYEQYF; CDR3nt: TGTGCCAGAGCCGGGACAGGACCCTACGAGCAGTACTTC
d_gene: NA; v_gene: TRBV7-6; j_gene: TRBJ1-6; abundance: NA; CDR3aa: CASSHRDSPLHF; CDR3nt: TGTGCCAGCAGCCACAGGGATTCACCCCTCCACTTT